A single T cell receptor beta chain is shown here with its context. V was trimmed by 7 bases and J by 3 bases, leaving 13 bases between them. CDR3 length: 14 residues. Germline V gene data show CDR1 as SGHRS and CDR2 as YFSETQ. The sample belongs to a study of T cell changes during pregnancy in multiple sclerosis. Here immunoSEQ multiplex PCR was the method, and the copy in TCRdb shows in-frame clones only, minus some. The sample consists of approximately 88,000 clones, about 95% of them appearing once. This rearrangement joins TRBV5-1 to TRBJ1-4; the D gene is possibly TRBD1 (5 bases). The sequence was obtained from a female donor with multiple sclerosis, enrolled in a pregnancy study. Sample: peripheral blood, taken in the second trimester of pregnancy. The DNA for the CDR3 is TGCGCCAGCCAGGGCGGGGTAGCTAATGAAAAACTGTTTTTT. It codes for CASQGGVANEKLFF.